One and the same sample provided the 27 T cell receptor beta chains below, sequenced in a study of T cell responses to AZD1222 COVID-19 vaccine. Clones were sequenced by immunoSEQ multiplex PCR, and TCRdb holds only the in-frame ones, with some missing. The sample records some 150,000 clones, about nine tenths being singletons. Specimen: peripheral blood, collected 28 days after the second AZD1222 dose. The receptors originated from an adult who received the AZD1222 COVID-19 vaccine.

The CDR3 nucleotides are TGTGCCACCAGTGATGAAAGAGGCCAGCCCCAGCATTTT. This encodes CATSDERGQPQHF. The chain joins TRBV24-1 to TRBJ1-5, with D unresolved. V lost 3 bases and J lost 7, with 9 bases in between. Looked up from germline, CDR1 is KGHDR and CDR2 is SFDVKD. This CDR3 comprises 13 residues.

This clone was counted a single time. The chain combines TRBV5-1 with TRBJ1-1; possible D gene TRBD1, 5 bases. The CDR3 has 14 residues. Deletions cut 0 bases from V and 6 bases from J, with 12 bases between. Germline V gene sequence: CDR1 SGHRS, CDR2 YFSETQ. This chain's CDR3 is CASSLGRGVAEAFF. Here the CDR3 DNA reads TGCGCCAGCAGCTTGGGTCGAGGGGTAGCTGAAGCTTTCTTT.

The CDR3 spells CASSDRQGADTQYF. Written as DNA, the CDR3 is TGTGCCAGCAGTGATCGGCAAGGGGCAGATACGCAGTATTTT. The J gene is TRBJ2-3, the V gene TRBV2; D may be TRBD1 (5 bases). From germline, CDR1 is SNHLY and CDR2 FYNNEI. The CDR3 is 14 amino acids. Trimming removed 3 bases at V and 4 bases at J, with 11 bases between. Using reference TRBV2 and TRBJ2-3 for the parts outside the CDR3, the full variable domain is EPEVTQTPSHQVTQMGQEVILRCVPISNHLYFYWYRQILGQKVEFLVSFYNNEISEKSEIFDDQFSVERPDGSNFTLKIRSTKLEDSAMYFCASSDRQGADTQYFGPGTRLTVL.

This chain uses TRBV5-6 with TRBJ2-5, with D tentatively TRBD2 (6 bases). The ends were cut back, 6 bases at V and 1 base at J, with 13 bases in the middle. In germline, CDR1 is SGHDT, CDR2 YYEEEE. This CDR3 spans 14 amino acids. The CDR3 nucleotides read TGTGCCAGCAACCAAGCGGGTAGCCAAGAGACCCAGTACTTC. Translation gives CASNQAGSQETQYF.

The genes are TRBV24-1 and TRBJ2-3; a possible D gene is TRBD2 (5 bases). Deletions cut 7 bases from V and 4 bases from J, with 5 bases between. Germline assignment: CDR1 KGHDR and CDR2 SFDVKD. This CDR3 has 11 residues. The DNA for the CDR3 is TGTGCCACCAGCGGGGCAGATACGCAGTATTTT. It translates to CATSGADTQYF.

This chain joins TRBV30 and TRBJ1-5; possibly TRBD1 for D (5 bases). Trimming removed 6 bases at V and 9 bases at J, with 15 bases between. There are 12 residues in the CDR3. The germline V gene has CDR1 GTSNPN and CDR2 SVGIG (reference sequence). In DNA form, the CDR3 reads TGTGCCTGTGACTCAGGGCTTGGGCCCCAGCATTTT. This translates into CACDSGLGPQHF. Using reference TRBV30 and TRBJ1-5 for the parts outside the CDR3, the full variable domain is SQTIHQWPATLVQPVGSPLSLECTVEGTSNPNLYWYRQAAGRGLQLLFYSVGIGQISSEVPQNLSASRPQDRQFILSSKKLLLSDSGFYLCACDSGLGPQHFGDGTRLSIL.

The genes are TRBV5-6 and TRBJ1-1, with D possibly being TRBD1 (6 bases). CDR3 length equals 14 residues. Germline V gene lookup returns CDR1 SGHDT and CDR2 YYEEEE. V was trimmed by 1 base and J by 4 bases, leaving 11 bases between them. For the CDR3, the DNA is TGTGCCAGCAGCTTGTGGGGGGCCGGCACTGAAGCTTTCTTT. It yields the protein CASSLWGAGTEAFF.

The chain recombines TRBV2 with TRBJ2-7; 10 bases fit TRBD1. Germline trimming cut 5 bases from V and 4 bases from J; bases unmatched to any gene: 8. There are 15 residues in the CDR3. The V gene's germline CDR1 is SNHLY and CDR2 FYNNEI. In DNA, the CDR3 is TGTGCCAGCAGTACGACCGGGACAGGGGCGTACGAGCAGTACTTC. Translation: CASSTTGTGAYEQYF.

V and J are TRBV2 and TRBJ1-5, with 7 bases matching TRBD1. Trimming cost V 8 bases and J 4 bases; bases outside gene matches: 5. CDR1 and CDR2 (germline): SNHLY, FYNNEI. The CDR3 sequence is 13 residues long. The CDR3 region is CASQDRVNQPQHF. CDR3 DNA sequence: TGTGCCAGCCAAGACAGGGTAAATCAGCCCCAGCATTTT.

The sample holds one count of this clone. The J gene is TRBJ1-2, the V gene TRBV5-8, with TRBD1 matching 7 bases. This CDR3 contains 18 residues. V was pared by 3 bases and J by 3 bases, with 17 bases of the junction left unmatched. CDR1 is SGHTS and CDR2 is YDEGEE in the germline V gene. This CDR3 reads CASSYRSPNRGGDYGYTF. CDR3 in DNA: TGTGCCAGCAGCTACCGCAGTCCGAACAGGGGCGGGGACTATGGCTACACCTTC.

The chain recombines TRBV11-2 with TRBJ1-1; D gene unclear. This CDR3 comprises 13 residues. Germline V gene lookup returns CDR1 SGHAT and CDR2 FQNNGV. With 6 bases removed from V and 5 bases from J, the gap between germline ends came to 13 bases. CDR3 sequence: CASRLGEETEAFF. For the CDR3, the DNA is TGTGCCAGCAGACTAGGCGAGGAAACTGAAGCTTTCTTT.

This clone showed up just once. This sequence joins TRBV27 and TRBJ2-7; weak D call: TRBD2 (5 bases). Germline CDR1 reads MNHEY; CDR2 reads SMNVEV (reference sequence). This CDR3 has 13 amino acids. V was shortened by 1 base and J by 7 bases, with 11 bases between the two germline ends. The CDR3 region has the DNA TGTGCCAGCAGTTTATTTCTCACGGGGGAGCAGTACTTC. Amino acids: CASSLFLTGEQYF.

This rearrangement joins TRBV4-2 to TRBJ2-3; D perhaps matches TRBD2 (5 bases). CDR3 size: 16 residues. The V end was cut by 4 bases, the J end by 4 bases, with 18 bases between. The germline V gene encodes CDR1 LGHNA and CDR2 YNFKEQ. CDR3 DNA: TGTGCCAGCAGCCCCGACCCGGGAAGTGGCGCAGATACGCAGTATTTT. Its translation: CASSPDPGSGADTQYF.

The V and J genes are TRBV11-3 and TRBJ2-2, with D possibly matching TRBD1 (5 bases). The V end lost 0 bases, the J end lost 1 base, and 15 bases lay between the germline ends. Germline values: CDR1 SGHNT, CDR2 YENEEA. The CDR3 spans 18 residues. CDR3 loop: CASSLDWGPVGNTGELFF. CDR3 bases: TGTGCCAGCAGCTTAGATTGGGGCCCGGTAGGGAACACCGGGGAGCTGTTTTTT. Full variable domain (outside the CDR3, taken from reference TRBV11-3 and TRBJ2-2): EAGVVQSPRYKIIEKKQPVAFWCNPISGHNTLYWYLQNLGQGPELLIRYENEEAVDDSQLPKDRFSAERLKGVDSTLKIQPAELGDSAVYLCASSLDWGPVGNTGELFFGEGSRLTVL.

V is TRBV3-1 (or the pseudogene TRBV3-2) and J is TRBJ1-2; TRBD1 aligns across 8 bases. The CDR3 runs 16 residues. Germline V CDR1 and CDR2: LGHDT, YNNKEL (reference sequence). Trimming removed 1 base from V and 4 bases from J; junction bases left unmatched: 8. The CDR3 protein is CASSQGASRGPYGYTF. The CDR3 nucleotides read TGTGCCAGCAGCCAAGGGGCGTCCAGGGGGCCCTATGGCTACACCTTC.

The chain joins TRBV5-3 to TRBJ2-5; maybe TRBD2 (6 bases). TRBV5-3 is an ORF for which the function is uncertain. With 4 bases removed from V and 2 bases from J, the gap between germline ends came to 18 bases. The CDR3 contains 16 residues. The CDR3 DNA follows: TGTGCCAGAAGCCAACCCTCGCTAGCGATACAAGAGACCCAGTACTTC. Translating gives CARSQPSLAIQETQYF.

This clone was counted once. This chain uses TRBV24-1 with TRBJ2-2; D perhaps matches TRBD1 (6 bases). The V end was cut by 0 bases, the J end by 1 base, with 8 bases between. Germline loops: CDR1 KGHDR, CDR2 SFDVKD. The CDR3 consists of 16 residues. CDR3 in DNA: TGTGCCACCAGTGATTTGGGCAGGGGGAACACCGGGGAGCTGTTTTTT. This gives the protein CATSDLGRGNTGELFF.

The V and J genes are TRBV5-6 and TRBJ1-1; D is uncertain. The CDR3 extends over 13 amino acids. The germline CDR1 and CDR2 sequences are SGHDT and YYEEEE. V shed 0 bases and J shed 3 bases, with 6 bases lying between them. CDR3 loop: CASSLAADTEAFF. The CDR3 region has the DNA TGTGCCAGCAGCTTGGCGGCAGACACTGAAGCTTTCTTT.

This sequence joins TRBV5-1 and TRBJ2-5, with D maybe TRBD1 (5 bases). Trimming pared 1 base from V and 0 bases from J, leaving 10 bases between. The CDR3 totals 15 residues. CDR1 is SGHRS and CDR2 is YFSETQ in the germline V gene. Here the CDR3 reads CASSLSDSNQETQYF. CDR3 bases: TGCGCCAGCAGCTTGAGTGACAGCAACCAAGAGACCCAGTACTTC.

The chain recombines TRBV7-2 with TRBJ2-1; 10 nucleotides align to TRBD2. The CDR3 is 14 residues long. Trimming cost V 5 bases and J 8 bases; bases outside gene matches: 6. Germline V gene lookup returns CDR1 SGHTA and CDR2 FQGNSA. The CDR3 coding sequence is TGTGCCAGCAGCCTAAGACTAGCGGGCGATGAGCAGTTCTTC. The encoded protein is CASSLRLAGDEQFF.

The V gene is TRBV19, the J gene TRBJ1-1, with 8 positions matching TRBD1. Germline loops: CDR1 LNHDA, CDR2 SQIVND (reference sequence). Trimming removed 3 bases from V and 8 bases from J; junction bases left unmatched: 17. CDR3 length: 17 amino acids. The CDR3 here is CASSMYFWGQEEGEAFF. The CDR3 DNA reads TGTGCCAGTAGTATGTATTTTTGGGGACAGGAAGAGGGCGAAGCTTTCTTT.

This clone has only one observation. The genes are TRBV27 and TRBJ1-6; a weak D match, TRBD1 (6 bases). CDR3 length: 14 residues. Between the trimmed V and J ends, which lost 5 bases and 8 bases, there was a span of 13 bases. Germline CDR1 and CDR2: MNHEY and SMNVEV (reference sequence). DNA for the CDR3: TGTGCCAGCAGTCCGACAGGTTATTATTCACCCCTCCACTTT. Translating gives CASSPTGYYSPLHF.

The rearrangement joins TRBV7-2 to TRBJ2-1; 10 nucleotides match TRBD2. This CDR3 is built from 15 residues. With V trimmed by 10 bases and J by 7 bases, 13 bases remained unmatched. Germline CDR1 and CDR2: SGHTA and FQGNSA. Here the CDR3 DNA reads TGTGCCACCCAGATGGCTAGCGGGAGTTGGAATGAGCAGTTCTTC. Amino acid sequence: CATQMASGSWNEQFF. Looking up the rest from reference TRBV7-2 and TRBJ2-1 gives the full variable domain: GAGVSQSPSNKVTEKGKDVELRCDPISGHTALYWYRQSLGQGLEFLIYFQGNSAPDKSGLPSDRFSAERTGGSVSTLTIQRTQQEDSAVYLCATQMASGSWNEQFFGPGTRLTVL.

The chain employs TRBV6-5 and TRBJ2-7; 7 bases align to TRBD2. The CDR3 runs 15 residues. Germline loops: CDR1 MNHEY, CDR2 SVGAGI. Losses at the gene ends were 6 bases for V and 1 base for J; bases not matched to a gene: 9. CDR3 sequence: CASRHRTRASYEQYF. The DNA of the CDR3 is TGTGCCAGCAGACACCGGACTAGGGCTTCCTACGAGCAGTACTTC.

The chain employs TRBV6-5 and TRBJ1-4; D unresolved. V lost 5 bases to trimming and J lost 4 bases, with 11 bases between them. Germline V gives CDR1 MNHEY, CDR2 SVGAGI. This CDR3 comprises 14 residues. CDR3 in amino acids: CASSRTAYNEKLFF. The CDR3 DNA is TGTGCCAGCAGTCGGACGGCTTATAATGAAAAACTGTTTTTT.

The chain links TRBV6-2 or TRBV6-3 to TRBJ2-6, with 7 positions matching TRBD2. The trim removed 5 bases at V and 0 bases at J, leaving 10 bases unmatched. The V gene's germline CDR1 is MNHEY and CDR2 SVGEGT. The CDR3 is made up of 18 amino acids. The CDR3 protein is CASSTRAGLPSGANVLTF. DNA for the CDR3: TGTGCCAGCAGTACCCGAGCGGGGCTCCCCTCTGGGGCCAACGTCCTGACTTTC.

The genes are TRBV7-8 and TRBJ2-2; D is tentatively TRBD1 or TRBD2 (5 bases each). The CDR3 runs to 16 residues. The germline V gene encodes CDR1 SGHVS and CDR2 FQNEAQ. The V end was cut by 3 bases, the J end by 4 bases, with 15 bases between. The CDR3 DNA is TGTGCCAGCAGCTTGAGGGACCGCACCTCCACCGGGGAGCTGTTTTTT. It codes for CASSLRDRTSTGELFF. The entire variable domain, with the rest obtained from reference TRBV7-8 and TRBJ2-2, is as follows: GAGVSQSPRYKVAKRGQDVALRCDPISGHVSLFWYQQALGQGPEFLTYFQNEAQLDKSGLPSDRFFAERPEGSVSTLKIQRTQQEDSAVYLCASSLRDRTSTGELFFGEGSRLTVL.